Each of the 17 T cell receptor beta chains below was sequenced from the same sample in a study of blood T cell repertoires in COVID-19. Profiling relied on immunoSEQ multiplex PCR, and the TCRdb table lists in-frame clones only, not all of them. This sample has around 300,000 clones, with roughly 89% found just once. The sequencing input was PBMCs or T cells enriched from blood (not recorded which). The receptors originated from a woman aged 25-40 years who had recovered from COVID-19.

V usage is TRBV5-1 and J usage is TRBJ2-3, with TRBD2 matching over 8 bases. Germline CDR1 reads SGHRS; CDR2 reads YFSETQ. The V segment lost 3 bases and the J segment 0 bases; nucleotides outside the gene matches: 3. The CDR3 runs 15 residues. CDR3 amino acids: CASSWTSKSTDTQYF. CDR3 sequence (DNA): TGCGCCAGCAGCTGGACTAGCAAAAGCACAGATACGCAGTATTTT.

The chain joins TRBV5-1 to TRBJ2-7; D call uncertain. CDR3 size: 16 residues. V gave up 4 bases and J gave up 2 bases, with 19 bases separating them. Germline CDR1 SGHRS, CDR2 YFSETQ. The CDR3 DNA is TGCGCCAGCAGCCCCCGCCAGGCCCGACAAGCCTACGAGCAGTACTTC. Its protein is CASSPRQARQAYEQYF.

The chain uses TRBV11-3 and TRBJ1-1, with D uncertain. The CDR3 runs 13 residues. CDR1 is SGHNT and CDR2 is YENEEA in the germline V gene. Trimming removed 5 bases at V and 3 bases at J, with 10 bases between. CDR3 bases: TGTGCCAGCAGCCTCGGTGTTTACACTGAAGCTTTCTTT. It specifies CASSLGVYTEAFF. The variable domain in full, with the rest retrieved from reference TRBV11-3 and TRBJ1-1, is EAGVVQSPRYKIIEKKQPVAFWCNPISGHNTLYWYLQNLGQGPELLIRYENEEAVDDSQLPKDRFSAERLKGVDSTLKIQPAELGDSAVYLCASSLGVYTEAFFGQGTRLTVV.

There are a few counts of this clone. The chain has TRBV7-6 and TRBJ1-4; D is uncertain. Germline CDR1 reads SGHVS; CDR2 reads FNYEAQ. This CDR3 region has 17 residues. V was pared by 1 base and J by 0 bases, with 12 bases between. The CDR3 DNA sequence: TGTGCCAGCAGCTTAGGTTGGCAGATTGCAACTAATGAAAAACTGTTTTTT. This codes for CASSLGWQIATNEKLFF.

V gene TRBV27 combines with J gene TRBJ2-1; 11 bases are shared with TRBD1. The germline V gene encodes CDR1 MNHEY and CDR2 SMNVEV (reference sequence). The V and J ends lost 6 bases and 4 bases, in that order; junction bases with no gene match: 14. This CDR3 spans 18 amino acids. CDR3 nucleotides: TGTGCCAGCAGCTCCGGGACAGGGGGACCAAAAACGTACAATGAGCAGTTCTTC. Translated: CASSSGTGGPKTYNEQFF.

The chain joins TRBV27 to TRBJ2-1; TRBD2 agrees at 8 bases. Germline V gene data show CDR1 as MNHEY and CDR2 as SMNVEV (reference sequence). V lost 5 bases and J lost 8; bases outside the gene matches: 11. The CDR3 sequence is 15 residues long. The CDR3 DNA follows: TGTGCCAGCAGTACTCCGGGACTAGGGGTAGATGAGCAGTTCTTC. Its translation: CASSTPGLGVDEQFF.

The rearrangement joins TRBV29-1 to TRBJ1-2, with TRBD1 as a possible D gene (6 bases). Germline CDR1 SQVTM, CDR2 ANQGSEA. The CDR3 runs 11 residues. With 6 bases removed from V and 7 bases from J, the gap between germline ends came to 12 bases. CDR3 DNA sequence: TGCAGCGTCGGGACACAGAGTGGCTACACCTTC. It specifies CSVGTQSGYTF.

This clone was recorded only once. The CDR3 DNA sequence: TGCGCCAGCAGCTTGGGATTTGGGACAGGGCTAACAGATACGCAGTATTTT. This sequence encodes CASSLGFGTGLTDTQYF. The gene calls are TRBV5-1 and TRBJ2-3; TRBD1 agrees at 9 bases. This CDR3 has 17 residues. Germline CDR1 SGHRS, CDR2 YFSETQ. Trimming removed 0 bases from V and 3 bases from J; junction bases left unmatched: 8.

The genes are TRBV19 and TRBJ1-4, with a possible D match to TRBD1 (6 bases). This CDR3 is built from 17 residues. Germline CDR1 LNHDA, CDR2 SQIVND (reference sequence). The germline V and J ends were trimmed by 3 bases and 2 bases, with 16 bases remaining between them. Here the CDR3 reads CASSIDGGAATNEKLFF. DNA for the CDR3: TGTGCCAGTAGTATTGACGGGGGGGCCGCGACTAATGAAAAACTGTTTTTT.

This rearrangement joins TRBV5-5 to TRBJ1-2; tentatively, D is TRBD1 (6 bases). From germline, CDR1 is SGHKS and CDR2 YYEKEE (reference sequence). The V end lost 2 bases, the J end lost 3 bases, and 14 bases lay between the germline ends. CDR3 size: 15 residues. DNA for the CDR3: TGTGCCAGCAGCTTACAGGGTTGGGTAGACTATGGCTACACCTTC. Translating it yields CASSLQGWVDYGYTF.

This clone was observed a handful of times. The CDR3 DNA reads as TGTGCCAGCAGTTTGGACAGGGGAAGATCGTATAGCAATCAGCCCCAGCATTTT. Its protein product is CASSLDRGRSYSNQPQHF. This sequence joins TRBV28 and TRBJ1-5; 9 bases map to TRBD1. This CDR3 contains 18 residues. V was pared by 3 bases and J by 0 bases, with 9 bases of the junction left unmatched. Germline CDR1 reads MDHEN; CDR2 reads SYDVKM.

This chain uses TRBV2 with TRBJ2-3, with 8 bases fitting TRBD2. Trimming removed 7 bases from V and 2 bases from J; junction bases left unmatched: 8. CDR3 length: 15 amino acids. Germline CDR1 reads SNHLY; CDR2 reads FYNNEI. In DNA, the CDR3 is TGTGCCAGCAAAGAACTAGCGGCCTTCACAGATACGCAGTATTTT. It is translated as CASKELAAFTDTQYF.

V is TRBV24-1 and J is TRBJ2-7; 7 bases match TRBD1. Trimming at V came to 4 bases and at J to 6 bases, leaving 14 bases not matched to a gene. The CDR3 extends over 16 amino acids. CDR1 is KGHDR and CDR2 is SFDVKD in the germline V gene. Here the CDR3 reads CATSDFPGTAKREQYF. The CDR3 nucleotides read TGTGCCACCAGTGACTTTCCCGGGACAGCTAAGCGCGAGCAGTACTTC.

The chain links TRBV30 to TRBJ2-1; weak D call: TRBD2 (7 bases). Trimming cost V 0 bases and J 2 bases, with 14 bases left between them. There are 16 residues in the CDR3. Germline V gives CDR1 GTSNPN, CDR2 SVGIG (reference sequence). The CDR3 protein is CAWSVYGGGTYNEQFF. The CDR3 DNA is TGTGCCTGGAGTGTTTACGGCGGGGGCACCTACAATGAGCAGTTCTTC.

The rearrangement links TRBV11-2 to TRBJ2-5; TRBD2 matches 8 bases. Germline V gene data show CDR1 as SGHAT and CDR2 as FQNNGV. CDR3 length: 16 residues. J gave up 4 bases and V 3 bases, and 10 bases lay outside the gene matches. The CDR3 sequence is CASSLGVAGSRETQYF. CDR3 sequence (DNA): TGTGCCAGCAGCTTGGGGGTAGCGGGATCCCGAGAGACCCAGTACTTC.

CDR3 bases: TGTGCCAGCAGCTTGGCCTCCGGCAGGGCCAATGAGCAGTTCTTC. Translation: CASSLASGRANEQFF. V gene TRBV5-5 combines with J gene TRBJ2-1, with D maybe TRBD1 (5 bases). Germline values: CDR1 SGHKS, CDR2 YYEKEE (reference sequence). The CDR3 totals 15 residues. Trimming cost V 0 bases and J 6 bases, with 13 bases left between them. Filled out from reference TRBV5-5 and TRBJ2-1, the complete variable domain reads DAGVTQSPTHLIKTRGQQVTLRCSPISGHKSVSWYQQVLGQGPQFIFQYYEKEERGRGNFPDRFSARQFPNYSSELNVNALLLGDSALYLCASSLASGRANEQFFGPGTRLTVL.

This chain joins TRBV7-3 and TRBJ2-5, with 8 bases that match TRBD1. Unmatched junction bases numbered 5, after V lost 4 bases and J lost 1 base. The CDR3 has 15 amino acids. CDR1 and CDR2 (germline): SGHTA, FQGTGA. CDR3: CASSSGGAAQETQYF. The CDR3 nucleotides are TGTGCCAGCAGCTCAGGGGGCGCCGCCCAAGAGACCCAGTACTTC.